These 24 T cell receptor beta chains originate from one sample sequenced in a study of cytomegalovirus exposure and HLA in healthy donors. The PCR used 60 Vbeta and 13 Jbeta primers. Some clones are missing from TCRdb's copy, which holds only in-frame ones; the method was immunoSEQ multiplex PCR. The data hold more than 150,000 clones, with 75% to 80% observed a single time. Sequencing was carried out using PBMCs. Receptor source: a woman aged 25 to 39 in good health and CMV-seropositive.

The count of this clone is one. The J gene is TRBJ1-2, the V gene TRBV6-1; D is unresolved. The CDR3 length is 13 residues. Trimming stripped 4 bases from V and 2 bases from J, with 8 bases between. Germline V gene lookup returns CDR1 MNHNS and CDR2 SASEGT. The CDR3 region has the DNA TGTGCCAGCAGTGTCAACAGCAACTATGGCTACACCTTC. Residues: CASSVNSNYGYTF.

This chain joins TRBV28 and TRBJ1-2, with 7 bases fitting TRBD1. CDR3 length: 14 residues. The ends lost 2 bases at V and 5 bases at J; junction bases unmatched: 5. Germline values: CDR1 MDHEN, CDR2 SYDVKM. CDR3 in DNA: TGTGCCAGCAGTTTAAGGGGGACAGTTTATGGCTACACCTTC. Protein sequence: CASSLRGTVYGYTF.

The rearrangement links TRBV7-6 to TRBJ1-1; no clear D. The germline V gene has CDR1 SGHVS and CDR2 FNYEAQ. The CDR3 covers 16 residues. V was cut by 5 bases and J by 2 bases, with 18 bases left in between. CDR3 sequence reads: CASSPGSGRGNTEAFF. CDR3 nucleotides: TGTGCCAGCAGCCCGGGGTCGGGCCGGGGAAACACTGAAGCTTTCTTT.

The chain recombines TRBV19 with TRBJ2-7; 9 nucleotides line up with TRBD1. The CDR3 sequence is 13 residues long. CDR1 LNHDA and CDR2 SQIVND come from the germline V gene (reference sequence). With 5 bases clipped from V and 5 bases from J, the junction kept 4 bases outside the gene matches. Here the CDR3 reads CASSSRTGDEQYF. For the CDR3, the DNA is TGTGCCAGTAGTTCCAGGACAGGGGACGAGCAGTACTTC.

V is TRBV2 and J is TRBJ1-1; TRBD1 is a possible D gene (5 bases). V dropped 6 bases and J dropped 0 bases, with 11 bases sitting between them. This CDR3 has 14 amino acids. From germline, CDR1 is SNHLY and CDR2 FYNNEI. CDR3 bases: TGTGCCAGCAGGAACAGGCTCATGAACACTGAAGCTTTCTTT. This codes for CASRNRLMNTEAFF.

The V gene is TRBV10-2, the J gene TRBJ1-5; D gene ambiguous. Trimming pared 3 bases from V and 1 base from J, leaving 7 bases between. Germline assignment: CDR1 WSHSY and CDR2 SAAADI. This CDR3 is 14 amino acids long. CDR3 loop: CASSEQNSNQPQHF. In nucleotides, the CDR3 is TGCGCCAGCAGTGAACAGAACAGCAATCAGCCCCAGCATTTT.

The chain has TRBV15 and TRBJ1-4; weak D call: TRBD1 (5 bases). The CDR3 totals 17 residues. Trimming pared 0 bases from V and 6 bases from J, leaving 17 bases between. CDR1 and CDR2 (germline): LNHNV, YYDKDF (reference sequence). The CDR3 protein is CATSRDSGRGGDEKLFF. CDR3 sequence (DNA): TGTGCCACCAGCAGAGATAGTGGAAGGGGCGGAGATGAAAAACTGTTTTTT.

V and J are TRBV11-3 and TRBJ2-3; no definite D call. CDR3 length: 13 amino acids. Deletions cut 5 bases from V and 0 bases from J, with 6 bases between. Germline V gives CDR1 SGHNT, CDR2 YENEEA. The CDR3 protein is CASSPSSTDTQYF. CDR3 sequence (DNA): TGTGCCAGCAGCCCGAGTAGCACAGATACGCAGTATTTT. The entire variable domain, with the rest obtained from reference TRBV11-3 and TRBJ2-3, is as follows: EAGVVQSPRYKIIEKKQPVAFWCNPISGHNTLYWYLQNLGQGPELLIRYENEEAVDDSQLPKDRFSAERLKGVDSTLKIQPAELGDSAVYLCASSPSSTDTQYFGPGTRLTVL.

The gene calls are TRBV9 and TRBJ1-1; D not resolved. The germline V gene encodes CDR1 SGDLS and CDR2 YYNGEE. CDR3 length equals 10 residues. The CDR3 DNA reads TGTGCAGAGGGGAACACTGAAGCTTTCTTT. The encoded protein is CAEGNTEAFF.

This clone occurred a few times. The chain recombines TRBV19 with TRBJ1-4; 8 nucleotides match TRBD1. The CDR3 sequence is 19 residues long. Germline V CDR1 and CDR2: LNHDA, SQIVND (reference sequence). The V gene end was trimmed by 5 bases and the J gene end by 0 bases; junction bases not matched to a gene: 14. CDR3 nucleotides: TGTGCCAGTAGTCCCACCCCACCAGGGGGCCATGCAACTAATGAAAAACTGTTTTTT. Its protein product is CASSPTPPGGHATNEKLFF. The complete variable domain, with remaining parts taken from reference TRBV19 and TRBJ1-4, reads DGGITQSPKYLFRKEGQNVTLSCEQNLNHDAMYWYRQDPGQGLRLIYYSQIVNDFQKGDIAEGYSVSREKKESFPLTVTSAQKNPTAFYLCASSPTPPGGHATNEKLFFGSGTQLSVL.

The CDR3 nucleotides are TGTGCCAGCAGGGAACACGCAGGAGGGGAGACCCAGTACTTC. This translates into CASREHAGGETQYF. The chain employs TRBV11-2 and TRBJ2-5; D might be TRBD2 (6 bases). Trimming pared 6 bases from V and 5 bases from J, leaving 16 bases between. CDR1 is SGHAT and CDR2 is FQNNGV in the germline V gene. There are 14 residues in the CDR3.

The rearrangement links TRBV5-1 to TRBJ1-2; 8 nucleotides align to TRBD1. Germline V gives CDR1 SGHRS, CDR2 YFSETQ. The CDR3 totals 12 residues. Trimming at V came to 4 bases and at J to 8 bases, leaving 4 bases not matched to a gene. This chain's CDR3 is CASSVDRAGYTF. The CDR3 DNA reads as TGCGCCAGCAGCGTGGACAGGGCCGGCTACACCTTC.

Regarding this clone: Other DNA sequences in the same sample also yield this CDR3. The chain combines TRBV27 with TRBJ1-1, with a tentative D call TRBD1 (5 bases). The germline V gene encodes CDR1 MNHEY and CDR2 SMNVEV (reference sequence). Trimming took off 1 base at V and 0 bases at J, with 9 bases between the two ends. The length of the CDR3 is 15 residues. Written as DNA, the CDR3 is TGTGCCAGCAGTTTATATTGGGGCTTGAACACTGAAGCTTTCTTT. Translating it yields CASSLYWGLNTEAFF.

The gene calls are TRBV9 and TRBJ2-7, with D possibly being TRBD2 (5 bases). The germline gives CDR1 SGDLS, CDR2 YYNGEE. The V end was cut by 5 bases, the J end by 2 bases, with 14 bases between. The CDR3 is made up of 14 amino acids. Here the CDR3 reads CASRRDPPPYEQYF. The DNA of the CDR3 is TGTGCCAGCAGGAGGGATCCACCTCCCTACGAGCAGTACTTC.

The chain carries TRBV29-1 and TRBJ2-1; D unclear. The germline V gene encodes CDR1 SQVTM and CDR2 ANQGSEA. Trimming left V 3 bases short and J 0 bases short, with 12 bases between. CDR3 length equals 15 residues. The CDR3 region has the DNA TGCAGCGTTGATAGCTTACGAAGCTCCTACAATGAGCAGTTCTTC. Translation: CSVDSLRSSYNEQFF.

This chain links TRBV7-3 with TRBJ2-3; tentative D call: TRBD1 (5 bases). V was pared by 6 bases and J by 2 bases, with 15 bases between. The germline CDR1 and CDR2 sequences are SGHTA and FQGTGA. There are 15 residues in the CDR3. The DNA for the CDR3 is TGTGCCAGCAGTCGGACCCCAGGGCCCACAGATACGCAGTATTTT. Translating gives CASSRTPGPTDTQYF.

Points on this clone: A junction boundary mismatches the germline segment, possibly from a read error. The same CDR3 arises from other DNA sequences in this sample as well. V is TRBV10-3 and J is TRBJ1-1, with D perhaps TRBD1 (6 bases). The CDR3 totals 16 residues. The germline V gene has CDR1 ENHRY and CDR2 SYGVKD. CDR3 coding DNA: TGTGCCATCAGTGATGCAGGGCGAAGGGGGAACACTGAGGCTTTCTTT. Encoded protein: CAISDAGRRGNTEAFF.

The rearrangement links TRBV4-1 to TRBJ1-2; 8 nucleotides align to TRBD1. Germline V lookup: CDR1 MGHRA, CDR2 YSYEKL. The junction had 5 bases not matched to a gene; V was cut back by 5 bases and J by 3 bases. The CDR3 loop spans 14 amino acids. CDR3 in DNA: TGCGCCAGCAGCTTGGACAGGGAGGACTATGGCTACACCTTC. This encodes CASSLDREDYGYTF.

The chain uses TRBV19 and TRBJ2-3; tentatively, D is TRBD2 (7 bases). CDR1 is LNHDA and CDR2 is SQIVND in the germline V gene (reference sequence). Trimming took 9 bases from V and 0 from J, leaving 22 bases between them. The CDR3 runs 17 residues. In DNA form, the CDR3 reads TGTGCCAGCAAACGGGGGGCAAGTCCTCTGAGCACAGATACGCAGTATTTT. It specifies CASKRGASPLSTDTQYF.

This clone has a handful of counts. The chain has TRBV28 and TRBJ2-3; 8 bases fit TRBD2. The CDR3 length is 15 residues. Losses at the gene ends were 5 bases for V and 2 bases for J; bases not matched to a gene: 6. The germline V gene encodes CDR1 MDHEN and CDR2 SYDVKM. DNA of the CDR3: TGTGCCAGCAGTCCTATAGCGGGACTCACAGATACGCAGTATTTT. It yields the protein CASSPIAGLTDTQYF.

The genes are TRBV10-3 and TRBJ2-5, with D tentatively TRBD1 (5 bases). V lost 0 bases, J lost 7 bases, and 18 bases lay in between. This CDR3 has 16 amino acids. Germline V gene data show CDR1 as ENHRY and CDR2 as SYGVKD. Here the CDR3 reads CAISESMGPQRLTQYF. The CDR3 DNA reads as TGTGCCATCAGTGAGTCGATGGGGCCTCAGAGATTGACCCAGTACTTC.

The rearrangement uses TRBV25-1 and TRBJ2-6; 7 bases line up with TRBD1. J gave up 3 bases and V 7 bases, and 6 bases lay outside the gene matches. Per germline, CDR1 MGHDK and CDR2 SYGVNS. The CDR3 consists of 15 residues. CDR3 nucleotide sequence: TGTGCCAGCAAGCCAAGGGGGCTTGGGGCCAACGTCCTGACTTTC. As protein: CASKPRGLGANVLTF.

The V call is TRBV29-1, the J call TRBJ2-1; D is undetermined. Germline V gives CDR1 SQVTM, CDR2 ANQGSEA. V dropped 5 bases and J dropped 7 bases, with 24 bases sitting between them. The CDR3 consists of 16 residues. The CDR3 bases are TGCAGCGTTTCGATAACAGACCACTCTAATCCTAATGAGCAGTTCTTC. It encodes CSVSITDHSNPNEQFF.

This chain joins TRBV6-5 and TRBJ1-5, with a tentative D call TRBD1 (6 bases). Germline lookup yields CDR1 MNHEY and CDR2 SVGAGI. This CDR3 comprises 14 residues. Trimming removed 2 bases from V and 4 bases from J, with 9 bases in between. The CDR3 protein is CASSYETGNQPQHF. Here the CDR3 DNA reads TGTGCCAGCAGTTACGAAACAGGGAATCAGCCCCAGCATTTT.